A selection of T cell receptor beta chains follows, all from one sample in a study of CD8+ T cells in alopecia areata. TCRdb's table, derived via immunoSEQ multiplex PCR, lists solely in-frame clones and lacks some. The sample shows a few hundred thousand clones, around three fifths of them seen only once. Sequenced input: CD8+ T cells sorted from blood. Receptors originate from a human donor in good health. The CDR3 runs from the conserved cysteine through the conserved F or W. Fields, in order: V gene, J gene, CDR3 protein.

v_gene: TRBV12-5; j_gene: TRBJ1-1; CDR3aa: CASGLRTGRYTEAFF
v_gene: TRBV15; j_gene: TRBJ1-5; CDR3aa: CATSGQGASNQPQHF
v_gene: TRBV19; j_gene: TRBJ2-7; CDR3aa: CASGEGEQYF
v_gene: TRBV5-4; j_gene: TRBJ2-7; CDR3aa: CASSLQGSREQYF
v_gene: TRBV4-1; j_gene: TRBJ1-5; CDR3aa: CASSPQGNQPQHF
v_gene: TRBV4-1; j_gene: TRBJ1-5; CDR3aa: CASSQEPTYQPQHF
v_gene: TRBV7-9; j_gene: TRBJ2-7; CDR3aa: CASSGQLSYEQYF
v_gene: TRBV4-1; j_gene: TRBJ1-6; CDR3aa: CASSQGQGGDSPLHF
v_gene: TRBV7-9; j_gene: TRBJ2-5; CDR3aa: CASSLWAEETQYF
v_gene: TRBV6-5; j_gene: TRBJ1-2; CDR3aa: CASSPTGEGYGYTF
v_gene: TRBV6-6; j_gene: TRBJ1-2; CDR3aa: CASASYGYTF
v_gene: TRBV5-1; j_gene: TRBJ2-7; CDR3aa: CASSLNLWYEQYF
v_gene: TRBV11-2; j_gene: TRBJ2-1; CDR3aa: CASRSHIQGVSGNEQFF